What follows are 17 T cell receptor beta chains derived from one specimen sequenced in a study of regulatory and conventional T cells in RAG deficiency. TCRdb's table, derived via immunoSEQ multiplex PCR, lists solely in-frame clones and lacks some. Here the sample spans almost 35,000 clones, approximately 80% being singletons. Conventional CD4+ T cells were sorted from blood as CD25-low CD127-high cells. This sample also appeared in a second study, on regulatory T cells. That paper adds: Amplification used 52 TRBV primers and 13 TRBJ primers.

Sequenced sample: CD4+ effector T cells sorted from blood. All receptors derive from a human donor in good health.

The chain is built from TRBV29-1 and TRBJ2-3; 7 bases map to TRBD2. The CDR3 has 13 residues. From germline, CDR1 is SQVTM and CDR2 ANQGSEA. The trim removed 7 bases at V and 6 bases at J, leaving 10 bases unmatched. The CDR3: CSGGRAWGDTQYF. DNA for the CDR3: TGCAGCGGTGGGAGGGCCTGGGGCGATACGCAGTATTTT.

V gene TRBV7-2 combines with J gene TRBJ1-1; no clear D gene. The V gene's germline CDR1 is SGHTA and CDR2 FQGNSA. CDR3 length: 15 amino acids. Trimming shortened V by 1 base and J by 3 bases, and 12 bases separated the two germline ends. CDR3 in amino acids: CASSLVGNGHTEAFF. The CDR3 DNA is TGTGCCAGCAGCTTAGTCGGGAATGGGCACACTGAAGCTTTCTTT. Drawing the rest from reference TRBV7-2 and TRBJ1-1, the complete variable domain is GAGVSQSPSNKVTEKGKDVELRCDPISGHTALYWYRQSLGQGLEFLIYFQGNSAPDKSGLPSDRFSAERTGGSVSTLTIQRTQQEDSAVYLCASSLVGNGHTEAFFGQGTRLTVV.

The chain has TRBV28 and TRBJ1-2; 8 bases line up with TRBD1. Trimming at V came to 0 bases and at J to 5 bases, leaving 8 bases not matched to a gene. CDR3 size: 16 residues. Germline lookup yields CDR1 MDHEN and CDR2 SYDVKM. The CDR3 loop is CASSLWGTGGNYGYTF. CDR3 nucleotide sequence: TGTGCCAGCAGTTTATGGGGGACAGGAGGTAATTATGGCTACACCTTC.

This sequence joins TRBV21-1 and TRBJ1-5. TRBV21-1 is a recognized pseudogene. The CDR3 covers 12 residues. In DNA form, the CDR3 reads TGTGCCAGCAGCAAAGTCACTCAGCCCCAGCATTTT. As protein: CASSKVTQPQHF.

The V and J genes are TRBV5-1 and TRBJ2-5; D is unresolved. CDR1 is SGHRS and CDR2 is YFSETQ in the germline V gene. CDR3 length: 11 amino acids. Trimming took 5 bases from V and 2 from J, leaving 4 bases between them. Here the CDR3 reads CASRQQETQYF. CDR3 nucleotides: TGCGCCAGCAGACAGCAAGAGACCCAGTACTTC.

This chain links TRBV6-5 with TRBJ1-4; 9 bases match TRBD1. From germline, CDR1 is MNHEY and CDR2 SVGAGI. Losses at the gene ends were 6 bases for V and 12 bases for J; bases not matched to a gene: 14. The CDR3 has 15 residues. DNA of the CDR3: TGTGCCAGCAGCACCTCCGGGACAGGGCACTGGCAACTGTTTTTT. Protein product: CASSTSGTGHWQLFF.

This clone has more than one count but fewer than ten. J is TRBJ2-7 and V is TRBV7-2, with unresolved D. CDR3 size: 11 residues. Germline V gene data show CDR1 as SGHTA and CDR2 as FQGNSA. Trimming pared 3 bases from V and 6 bases from J, leaving 6 bases between. CDR3 nucleotides: TGTGCCAGCAGCTTTAACGTCGAGCAGTACTTC. It encodes CASSFNVEQYF.

The J gene is TRBJ2-5, the V gene TRBV6-5, with D hard to call. Germline V gives CDR1 MNHEY, CDR2 SVGAGI. V shed 0 bases and J shed 1 base, with 9 bases lying between them. The CDR3 totals 15 residues. The CDR3 DNA reads as TGTGCCAGCAGTTACTCTGGTCGGACCCAAGAGACCCAGTACTTC. Its protein product is CASSYSGRTQETQYF.

In its sample, this clone was seen a few times. The chain recombines TRBV4-1 with TRBJ2-7, with D unresolved. Per germline, CDR1 MGHRA and CDR2 YSYEKL. V was shortened by 0 bases and J by 2 bases, with 11 bases between the two germline ends. The CDR3 consists of 15 residues. CDR3 in amino acids: CASSQEVTRTYEQYF. In DNA, the CDR3 is TGCGCCAGCAGCCAAGAGGTGACACGAACCTACGAGCAGTACTTC.

The J gene is TRBJ2-3, the V gene TRBV12-5; D uncertain. CDR1 and CDR2 from the germline V gene are LGHNT and FRNRAP. Deletions cut 2 bases from V and 9 bases from J, with 15 bases between. The CDR3 spans 14 residues. CDR3 region: CASGLPRISFTQYF. The CDR3 DNA follows: TGTGCTAGTGGTTTGCCCCGCATCTCGTTCACGCAGTATTTT.

The chain has TRBV7-2 and TRBJ1-4, with unresolved D. V shed 2 bases and J shed 11 bases, with 12 bases lying between them. The CDR3 runs to 13 residues. Germline CDR1 is SGHTA and CDR2 is FQGNSA. CDR3 sequence (DNA): TGTGCCAGCAGCTTAAAGGGTTCCCGGAAACTGTTTTTT. As protein: CASSLKGSRKLFF.

This chain joins TRBV19 and TRBJ2-7; D is possibly TRBD1 or TRBD2 (6 bases each). Germline V CDR1 and CDR2: LNHDA, SQIVND (reference sequence). This CDR3 is 15 amino acids long. V lost 6 bases and J 1 base, leaving 16 bases between the germline ends. CDR3 nucleotide sequence: TGTGCCAGTAGCCCCTTTAAGGGGGGTTCCTACGAGCAGTACTTC. Amino acids: CASSPFKGGSYEQYF.

In DNA, the CDR3 is TGTGCCAGCAGCGCTGGGACTCCATATGGCTACACCTTC. Residues: CASSAGTPYGYTF. The V call is TRBV11-1, the J call TRBJ1-2, with D maybe TRBD1 (5 bases). The V gene lost 5 bases and the J gene lost 5 bases, with 12 bases spanning the gap. This CDR3 spans 13 amino acids. Germline CDR1 SGHAT, CDR2 FQDESV (reference sequence).

This sequence joins TRBV7-9 and TRBJ2-7; D perhaps matches TRBD1 (6 bases). The germline gives CDR1 SEHNR, CDR2 FQNEAQ (reference sequence). CDR3 length: 14 amino acids. V was shortened by 1 base and J by 4 bases, with 11 bases between the two germline ends. This CDR3 reads CASSLGPGQYEQYF. The CDR3 nucleotides are TGTGCCAGCAGCTTAGGTCCGGGACAATACGAGCAGTACTTC. The variable domain in full, completed from reference TRBV7-9 and TRBJ2-7, reads DTGVSQNPRHKITKRGQNVTFRCDPISEHNRLYWYRQTLGQGPEFLTYFQNEAQLEKSRLLSDRFSAERPKGSFSTLEIQRTEQGDSAMYLCASSLGPGQYEQYFGPGTRLTVT.

The chain uses TRBV28 and TRBJ1-2; weak D call: TRBD1 (6 bases). The germline V gene has CDR1 MDHEN and CDR2 SYDVKM. The CDR3 extends over 13 amino acids. The V end lost 9 bases, the J end lost 5 bases, and 16 bases lay between the germline ends. CDR3: CASLDRTSYGYTF. CDR3 in DNA: TGTGCCAGTCTCGACAGGACCTCGTATGGCTACACCTTC.

CDR3 bases: TGTGCCAGCAGCACGGATAATAGGTTCACAGATACGCAGTATTTT. This gives the protein CASSTDNRFTDTQYF. V gene TRBV6-5 combines with J gene TRBJ2-3; unclear D gene. The CDR3 sequence is 15 residues long. In germline, CDR1 is MNHEY, CDR2 SVGAGI. V lost 6 bases, J lost 2 bases, and 15 bases lay in between.

This clone has only a few counts. The chain uses TRBV7-6 and TRBJ1-2; TRBD1 matches at 10 bases. Germline assignment: CDR1 SGHVS and CDR2 FNYEAQ. Trimming removed 4 bases from V and 5 bases from J; junction bases left unmatched: 4. This CDR3 region has 14 residues. The chain's CDR3 is CASSSTGGLYGYTF. The CDR3 DNA reads as TGTGCCAGCAGCTCGACAGGGGGCCTTTATGGCTACACCTTC.